One TCR beta chain is described in this entry. The CDR3 is made up of 15 amino acids. The germline V and J ends were trimmed by 5 bases and 1 base, with 9 bases remaining between them. Germline CDR1 is MDHEN and CDR2 is SYDVKM. Sequencing was performed with immunoSEQ multiplex PCR; in TCRdb, only in-frame clones are kept and a portion is missing. Seen here are some 25,000 clones, nearly 97% observed once, and the top ten hold 9% to 9.5%. This sample is drawn from a study of T cells in tuberculosis. The chain employs TRBV28 and TRBJ1-6; no firm D call. Material for sequencing was PBMCs. This TCR came from a donor between 10 and 35 years old with latent tuberculosis or without tuberculosis infection. CDR3: CASSPGMSYNSPLHF. The DNA for the CDR3 is TGTGCCAGCAGTCCGGGGATGTCCTATAATTCACCCCTCCACTTT. Complete variable domain (other parts from reference TRBV28 and TRBJ1-6): DVKVTQSSRYLVKRTGEKVFLECVQDMDHENMFWYRQDPGLGLRLIYFSYDVKMKEKGDIPEGYSVSREKKERFSLILESASTNQTSMYLCASSPGMSYNSPLHFGNGTRLTVT.